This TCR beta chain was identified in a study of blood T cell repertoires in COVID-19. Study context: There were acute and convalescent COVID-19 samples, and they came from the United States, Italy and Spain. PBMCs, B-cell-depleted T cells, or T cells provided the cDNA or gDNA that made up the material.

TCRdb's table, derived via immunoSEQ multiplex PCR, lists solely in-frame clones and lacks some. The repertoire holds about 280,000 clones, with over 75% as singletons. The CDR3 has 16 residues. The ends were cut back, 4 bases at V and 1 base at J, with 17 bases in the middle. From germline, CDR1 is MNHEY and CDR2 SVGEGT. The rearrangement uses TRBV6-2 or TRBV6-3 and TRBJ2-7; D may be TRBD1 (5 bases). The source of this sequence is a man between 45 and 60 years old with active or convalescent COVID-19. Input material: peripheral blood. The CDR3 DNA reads TGTGCCAGCAGTTGGGGCTGGGGCAGGTCGTCCTACGAGCAGTACTTC. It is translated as CASSWGWGRSSYEQYF.